This T cell receptor (beta chain) emerged from a study of Graves' ophthalmopathy and Graves' hyperthyroidism. By share, this clonotype counts as medium-sized. Transcripts of RNA were the source for amplifying TCR beta CDR3 regions. An opening RT-PCR round employed HTBI primers and preceded a second-round multiplex PCR. TCRdb re-called the multiplex PCR reads with MiXCR, one entry per CDR3 protein. Here the sample spans some 39,000 distinct CDR3 sequences, about half being singletons. Germline CDR1 KGHDR, CDR2 SFDVKD. The CDR3 loop spans 13 amino acids. V lost 6 bases to trimming and J lost 3 bases, with 11 bases between them.

The chain joins TRBV24-1 to TRBJ2-7; perhaps TRBD1 as D (6 bases). The sequence was obtained from an adult woman with stable Graves' hyperthyroidism. The sample comprised peripheral blood. The CDR3 protein is CATSQRDNYEQYF. The DNA of the CDR3 is TGTGCCACCAGTCAACGGGACAACTACGAGCAGTACTTC.